The 31 T cell receptor beta chains below come from one sample, sequenced in a study of CD8+ T cells in alopecia areata. TCR sequencing used cDNA made by reverse transcription of extracted RNA. Repertoires were generated with immunoSEQ multiplex PCR, while TCRdb's copy carries only in-frame clones and drops some. The sample contains about 150,000 clones, 80% to 90% of which appear only once. The starting material was CD8+ T cells sorted from blood, obtained at week 0. The origin of the receptors is a human donor with alopecia areata.

The chain recombines TRBV6-6 with TRBJ2-3; D uncertain. This CDR3 is built from 16 residues. Trimming left V 2 bases short and J 3 bases short, with 15 bases between. The germline gives CDR1 MNHNY, CDR2 SVGAGI (reference sequence). CDR3 coding DNA: TGTGCCAGCAGTTACAACCCTACCTATCGGACAGATACGCAGTATTTT. It translates to CASSYNPTYRTDTQYF.

The gene calls are TRBV7-9 and TRBJ2-7; 14 bases agree with TRBD2. V gave up 7 bases and J gave up 0 bases; unmatched junction bases: 11. The germline gives CDR1 SEHNR, CDR2 FQNEAQ (reference sequence). CDR3 length: 18 residues. The CDR3 loop reads CASILTSGRAFASYEQYF. The CDR3 coding sequence is TGTGCCAGCATCTTGACTAGCGGGAGGGCCTTTGCCTCCTACGAGCAGTACTTC.

Only a few counts were recorded for this clone. This rearrangement joins TRBV14 to TRBJ2-3; 10 positions match TRBD2. J lost 1 base, V lost 4 bases, and 11 bases had no gene match. The germline V gene has CDR1 SGHDN and CDR2 FVKESK. The CDR3 loop spans 18 amino acids. The CDR3 loop is CASSPGESGRAGTDTQYF. CDR3 coding DNA: TGTGCCAGCAGCCCCGGAGAGAGCGGGAGGGCCGGCACAGATACGCAGTATTTT.

The chain couples TRBV2 to TRBJ2-1; 7 bases are a match to TRBD1. From germline, CDR1 is SNHLY and CDR2 FYNNEI. V lost 2 bases to trimming and J lost 10 bases; unmatched junction nucleotides: 11. The CDR3 length is 15 residues. The CDR3 DNA sequence: TGTGCCAGCAGTGAACGGGCAGGGGGTTTACAAGAGCAGTTCTTC. It encodes CASSERAGGLQEQFF.

V usage is TRBV7-9 and J usage is TRBJ2-2; no firm D call. Germline loops: CDR1 SEHNR, CDR2 FQNEAQ (reference sequence). V was pared by 6 bases and J by 6 bases, with 8 bases between. CDR3 size: 12 residues. CDR3 residues: CASRLAAGELFF. DNA for the CDR3: TGTGCCAGCAGACTGGCAGCCGGGGAGCTGTTTTTT.

The CDR3 is CASSGSQGAGANVLTF. CDR3 DNA: TGTGCCAGCAGCGGATCACAGGGGGCTGGGGCCAACGTCCTGACTTTC. The chain recombines TRBV7-9 with TRBJ2-6; TRBD1 matches at 8 bases. V gave up 5 bases and J gave up 2 bases; unmatched junction bases: 5. This CDR3 has 16 residues. Germline V gene lookup returns CDR1 SEHNR and CDR2 FQNEAQ (reference sequence).

The chain uses TRBV18 and TRBJ1-2; D not certain. This CDR3 is built from 14 residues. V was cut by 2 bases and J by 0 bases, with 7 bases left in between. Germline-derived CDR1 and CDR2 are KGHSH and LQKENI. CDR3 amino acids: CASSPMESNYGYTF. CDR3 sequence (DNA): TGTGCCAGCTCACCAATGGAATCTAACTATGGCTACACCTTC.

This rearrangement joins TRBV4-1 to TRBJ2-2; 10 bases match TRBD1. This CDR3 is 16 amino acids long. CDR1 is MGHRA and CDR2 is YSYEKL in the germline V gene. V lost 4 bases and J lost 3; bases outside the gene matches: 5. The CDR3 nucleotides are TGCGCCAGCAGCCTTCGGACAGGGGGTTACACCGGGGAGCTGTTTTTT. This encodes CASSLRTGGYTGELFF.

This clone turned up a few times. V and J are TRBV27 and TRBJ2-7, with D maybe TRBD1 (6 bases). Germline V lookup: CDR1 MNHEY, CDR2 SMNVEV (reference sequence). Trimming pared 2 bases from V and 8 bases from J, leaving 13 bases between. The CDR3 covers 13 residues. The CDR3 DNA sequence: TGTGCCAGCAGTTTAGCACACAGGGCGCAGCAGTACTTC. Protein sequence: CASSLAHRAQQYF.

V usage is TRBV7-9 and J usage is TRBJ2-1, with a weak D call TRBD2 (6 bases). The length of the CDR3 is 16 residues. The germline V gene has CDR1 SEHNR and CDR2 FQNEAQ (reference sequence). V gave up 4 bases and J gave up 9 bases, with 22 bases separating them. The CDR3 loop is CASSSPGTDGVGEQFF. The CDR3 DNA reads as TGTGCCAGCAGCTCACCCGGGACTGACGGAGTGGGTGAGCAGTTCTTC.

The V and J genes are TRBV13 and TRBJ2-4; 15 bases agree with TRBD2. CDR1 and CDR2 from the germline V gene are PRHDT and FYEKMQ (reference sequence). Germline trimming cut 5 bases from V and 7 bases from J; bases unmatched to any gene: 9. The CDR3 extends over 17 amino acids. CDR3: CASSPGLAGGPRNIQYF. DNA for the CDR3: TGTGCCAGCAGCCCTGGACTAGCGGGGGGGCCGAGGAACATTCAGTACTTC.

This clone was counted between two and nine times. The chain joins TRBV29-1 to TRBJ2-5, with D possibly being TRBD2 (7 bases). The CDR3 is 13 amino acids. The V and J ends lost 4 bases and 2 bases respectively, with 11 bases between them. From germline, CDR1 is SQVTM and CDR2 ANQGSEA. The CDR3 DNA reads as TGCAGCGTTGTCGGGGGGCTACAAGAGACCCAGTACTTC. Translating it yields CSVVGGLQETQYF.

The chain joins TRBV7-3 to TRBJ2-7; D perhaps matches TRBD1 (6 bases). The length of the CDR3 is 13 residues. Trimming removed 5 bases from V and 3 bases from J, with 11 bases in between. Germline CDR1 and CDR2: SGHTA and FQGTGA. The DNA of the CDR3 is TGTGCCAGCAGCGCGGACAGATACTACGAGCAGTACTTC. It translates to CASSADRYYEQYF.

Of note for this clone: Sequence at one end of the junction differs from germline and may be a read error. The chain combines TRBV29-1 with TRBJ2-1; D is possibly TRBD2 (6 bases). The CDR3 has 13 amino acids. Germline-derived CDR1 and CDR2 are SQVTM and ANQGSEA. The CDR3 sequence: CSGEGGIGNEQFF. The DNA of the CDR3 is TGCAGCGGTGAAGGCGGGATTGGCAATGAGCAGTTCTTC.

V usage is TRBV27 and J usage is TRBJ1-5, with D unclear. This CDR3 contains 13 residues. Trimming shortened V by 4 bases and J by 0 bases, and 4 bases separated the two germline ends. CDR1 and CDR2 from the germline V gene are MNHEY and SMNVEV (reference sequence). CDR3: CASSYYSNQPQHF. CDR3 coding DNA: TGTGCCAGCAGTTATTATAGCAATCAGCCCCAGCATTTT.

This clone has just a few counts. The chain carries TRBV11-2 and TRBJ2-7, with 15 bases aligning to TRBD2. Germline V gene sequence: CDR1 SGHAT, CDR2 FQNNGV. J was trimmed by 6 bases and V by 5 bases; bases with no gene match: 2. The CDR3 runs 14 residues. The CDR3 DNA is TGTGCCAGCAGCAGGACTAGCGGGGGGGGCGAGCAGTACTTC. Its protein is CASSRTSGGGEQYF.

This chain links TRBV5-1 with TRBJ2-5; D ambiguous. The CDR3 has 13 residues. CDR1 and CDR2 from the germline V gene are SGHRS and YFSETQ. Trimming removed 4 bases from V and 4 bases from J, with 11 bases in between. The CDR3 bases are TGCGCCAGCAGCCCGGACCGGAGAGAGACCCAGTACTTC. Translating it yields CASSPDRRETQYF.

The J gene is TRBJ1-1, the V gene TRBV19, with D unresolved. The CDR3 runs to 13 residues. The V end was cut by 2 bases, the J end by 7 bases, with 11 bases between. The germline V gene encodes CDR1 LNHDA and CDR2 SQIVND (reference sequence). CDR3 sequence reads: CASSIIAGGEAFF. DNA for the CDR3: TGTGCCAGTAGTATAATCGCGGGAGGTGAAGCTTTCTTT.

The chain combines TRBV7-9 with TRBJ2-1; D is unresolved. Germline V gene lookup returns CDR1 SEHNR and CDR2 FQNEAQ (reference sequence). Trimming cost V 7 bases and J 7 bases, with 11 bases left between them. The CDR3 extends over 12 amino acids. The CDR3 sequence: CASTGEINEQFF. CDR3 sequence (DNA): TGTGCCAGCACCGGTGAAATAAATGAGCAGTTCTTC. Together with reference TRBV7-9 and TRBJ2-1, the CDR3 gives the full variable domain: DTGVSQNPRHKITKRGQNVTFRCDPISEHNRLYWYRQTLGQGPEFLTYFQNEAQLEKSRLLSDRFSAERPKGSFSTLEIQRTEQGDSAMYLCASTGEINEQFFGPGTRLTVL.

The CDR3 here is CASKDQGVSEQYF. The CDR3 bases are TGTGCCAGCAAAGACCAGGGGGTTAGCGAGCAGTACTTC. The rearrangement links TRBV5-4 to TRBJ2-7, with 7 nucleotides matching TRBD1. The CDR3 contains 13 residues. V lost 6 bases, J lost 6 bases, and 9 bases stayed unmatched. Per the germline V gene, CDR1 is SGHNT and CDR2 is YYREEE (reference sequence).

The rearrangement uses TRBV30 and TRBJ1-1; D is unresolved. With 0 bases removed from V and 5 bases from J, the gap between germline ends came to 7 bases. Germline V gene sequence: CDR1 GTSNPN, CDR2 SVGIG (reference sequence). The length of the CDR3 is 12 residues. CDR3 amino acids: CAWSVLGTEAFF. CDR3 in DNA: TGTGCCTGGAGTGTACTCGGGACTGAAGCTTTCTTT.

The V and J genes are TRBV13 and TRBJ1-4; 8 positions match TRBD1. The CDR3 runs 13 residues. Germline V gene sequence: CDR1 PRHDT, CDR2 FYEKMQ (reference sequence). V lost 5 bases to trimming and J lost 8 bases; unmatched junction nucleotides: 4. CDR3 DNA sequence: TGTGCCAGCAGCCCACAGGGGGAGGAAAAACTGTTTTTT. Its protein is CASSPQGEEKLFF.

The chain carries TRBV13 and TRBJ1-6; 11 nucleotides agree with TRBD1. CDR1 PRHDT and CDR2 FYEKMQ come from the germline V gene (reference sequence). The CDR3 sequence is 17 residues long. V lost 5 bases, J lost 7 bases, and 10 bases stayed unmatched. CDR3 nucleotides: TGTGCCAGCAGCACCCGGGACAGGGGGTACCAAAATTCACCCCTCCACTTT. Protein: CASSTRDRGYQNSPLHF.

The gene calls are TRBV4-1 and TRBJ1-1; the match to TRBD1 covers 7 bases. CDR1 and CDR2 from the germline V gene are MGHRA and YSYEKL. The CDR3 has 12 amino acids. Trimming took 3 bases from V and 7 from J; bases not matched to a gene: 2. CDR3 sequence reads: CASSHGTDEAFF. DNA of the CDR3: TGCGCCAGCAGCCACGGGACAGATGAAGCTTTCTTT.

V and J are TRBV2 and TRBJ2-3; 7 bases align to TRBD2. The J segment lost 2 bases and the V segment lost 3 bases, leaving 5 bases of the junction unmatched. Germline lookup yields CDR1 SNHLY and CDR2 FYNNEI. The CDR3 totals 15 residues. The DNA for the CDR3 is TGTGCCAGCAGTGAGCTAGCGGCGCTCACAGATACGCAGTATTTT. Encoded protein: CASSELAALTDTQYF.

A word on this clone: The identical CDR3 is also encoded by other nucleotide sequences in the sample. The rearrangement joins TRBV27 to TRBJ2-7; D is uncertain. Germline values: CDR1 MNHEY, CDR2 SMNVEV (reference sequence). The CDR3 extends over 13 amino acids. The V end lost 6 bases, the J end lost 2 bases, and 11 bases lay between the germline ends. CDR3 sequence (DNA): TGTGCCAGCAGCTTGACCTCAGCCTACGAGCAGTACTTC. It codes for CASSLTSAYEQYF.

This chain connects TRBV7-9 to TRBJ2-6; TRBD1 agrees at 7 bases. There are 19 residues in the CDR3. V lost 5 bases to trimming and J lost 1 base; unmatched junction nucleotides: 14. Germline CDR1 SEHNR, CDR2 FQNEAQ (reference sequence). Here the CDR3 reads CASSLRTGQPTSGANVLTF. Written as DNA, the CDR3 is TGTGCCAGCAGCCTACGGACAGGTCAACCAACATCTGGGGCCAACGTCCTGACTTTC.

The chain uses TRBV5-1 and TRBJ1-1; 9 positions agree with TRBD1. The CDR3 has 13 residues. Germline lookup yields CDR1 SGHRS and CDR2 YFSETQ. Trimming at V came to 4 bases and at J to 6 bases, leaving 4 bases not matched to a gene. CDR3 sequence: CASSPWTGAEAFF. CDR3 coding DNA: TGCGCCAGCAGCCCGTGGACAGGGGCTGAAGCTTTCTTT. Looking up the rest from reference TRBV5-1 and TRBJ1-1 gives the full variable domain: KAGVTQTPRYLIKTRGQQVTLSCSPISGHRSVSWYQQTPGQGLQFLFEYFSETQRNKGNFPGRFSGRQFSNSRSEMNVSTLELGDSALYLCASSPWTGAEAFFGQGTRLTVV.

J is TRBJ2-4 and V is TRBV27, with no clear D. CDR1 MNHEY and CDR2 SMNVEV come from the germline V gene (reference sequence). The CDR3 loop spans 16 amino acids. V lost 6 bases and J 4 bases, leaving 19 bases between the germline ends. Written as DNA, the CDR3 is TGTGCCAGCAGCTCCCGAATCCTGGGTGGTAAAAACATTCAGTACTTC. The encoded protein is CASSSRILGGKNIQYF.

The rearrangement uses TRBV14 and TRBJ2-5; D is unresolved. The length of the CDR3 is 16 residues. Trimming stripped 4 bases from V and 4 bases from J, with 19 bases between. CDR1 SGHDN and CDR2 FVKESK come from the germline V gene. For the CDR3, the DNA is TGTGCCAGCAGCCCCCGCACAATCTCCTCCGCAGAGACCCAGTACTTC. Amino acid sequence: CASSPRTISSAETQYF.

This clone was picked up one time. J is TRBJ2-7 and V is TRBV5-1; 7 bases are a match to TRBD1. The germline gives CDR1 SGHRS, CDR2 YFSETQ. CDR3 size: 14 residues. Germline trimming cut 2 bases from V and 3 bases from J; bases unmatched to any gene: 5. CDR3 bases: TGCGCCAGCAGCTTTGGGGACAGTAACTACGAGCAGTACTTC. Protein: CASSFGDSNYEQYF.